These 17 T cell receptor beta chains came from one sample sequenced in a study of blood T cell repertoires in COVID-19. The table came from immunoSEQ multiplex PCR; TCRdb's copy has only in-frame clones and leaves some out. Of 210,000 or so clones detected, roughly 80% appear once; the ten largest clones hold about 9.4%. The sequenced sample consisted of peripheral blood. These receptors originate from a woman aged 80 or older with acute or convalescent COVID-19.

This chain connects TRBV30 to TRBJ2-1; TRBD2 might be the D (6 bases). The V gene lost 4 bases and the J gene lost 0 bases, with 13 bases spanning the gap. This CDR3 has 15 residues. CDR1 is GTSNPN and CDR2 is SVGIG in the germline V gene (reference sequence). The CDR3: CAWITGATSYNEQFF. In DNA form, the CDR3 reads TGTGCCTGGATCACGGGAGCGACCTCCTACAATGAGCAGTTCTTC.

The rearrangement joins TRBV12-5 to TRBJ1-2; possibly TRBD1 for D (6 bases). There are 15 residues in the CDR3. The V end lost 5 bases, the J end lost 7 bases, and 20 bases lay between the germline ends. The germline CDR1 and CDR2 sequences are LGHNT and FRNRAP. The CDR3 nucleotides are TGTGCTAGTGGTCCACGCACAGGGCCGGGGGGTGGCTACACCTTC. Translated: CASGPRTGPGGGYTF.

The V call is TRBV10-3, the J call TRBJ2-3, with 7 bases matching TRBD2. The CDR3 is made up of 15 amino acids. The V segment lost 5 bases and the J segment 5 bases; nucleotides outside the gene matches: 10. The germline V gene encodes CDR1 ENHRY and CDR2 SYGVKD. CDR3 nucleotide sequence: TGTGCCATCAGTATAATACGGGAGGCCCAAGATACGCAGTATTTT. Its protein is CAISIIREAQDTQYF.

This sequence joins TRBV3-1 (or the pseudogene TRBV3-2) and TRBJ1-1; maybe TRBD1 (5 bases). This CDR3 comprises 16 residues. Trimming cost V 0 bases and J 4 bases, with 15 bases left between them. Germline CDR1 LGHDT, CDR2 YNNKEL (reference sequence). The CDR3 protein is CASSQDFGHSGTEAFF. The CDR3, as DNA: TGTGCCAGCAGCCAAGATTTTGGACATAGTGGCACTGAAGCTTTCTTT.

The chain joins TRBV5-1 to TRBJ1-1; 8 bases map to TRBD1. CDR3 length equals 13 residues. V trimming: 4 bases; J trimming: 3 bases; junction bases outside the gene matches: 2. CDR1 and CDR2 (germline): SGHRS, YFSETQ. The CDR3 sequence: CASSATGDTEAFF. DNA of the CDR3: TGCGCCAGCAGCGCGACAGGGGACACTGAAGCTTTCTTT.

Details on this clone: The sample carries other DNA sequences with the same CDR3. J is TRBJ2-5 and V is TRBV3-1 (or the pseudogene TRBV3-2), with D maybe TRBD1 (6 bases). Germline values: CDR1 LGHDT, CDR2 YNNKEL (reference sequence). The germline V and J ends were trimmed by 1 base and 5 bases, with 11 bases remaining between them. CDR3 length: 14 residues. As DNA, the CDR3 is TGTGCCAGCAGCCAAGGTGGGGGCGCGGAGACCCAGTACTTC. Protein: CASSQGGGAETQYF.

The chain uses TRBV28 and TRBJ1-5; 7 bases are a match to TRBD1. Germline V gene sequence: CDR1 MDHEN, CDR2 SYDVKM. The J segment lost 9 bases and the V segment lost 5 bases, leaving 7 bases of the junction unmatched. CDR3 size: 13 residues. CDR3 amino acids: CASSRQGWGPQHF. CDR3 nucleotides: TGTGCCAGCAGTAGACAGGGTTGGGGGCCCCAGCATTTT. Together with reference TRBV28 and TRBJ1-5, the CDR3 gives the full variable domain: DVKVTQSSRYLVKRTGEKVFLECVQDMDHENMFWYRQDPGLGLRLIYFSYDVKMKEKGDIPEGYSVSREKKERFSLILESASTNQTSMYLCASSRQGWGPQHFGDGTRLSIL.

V is TRBV29-1 and J is TRBJ2-2, with 7 bases aligning to TRBD2. Germline values: CDR1 SQVTM, CDR2 ANQGSEA. V lost 3 bases to trimming and J lost 4 bases; unmatched junction nucleotides: 8. The CDR3 has 15 amino acids. The CDR3: CSVDIAGAGTGELFF. The CDR3 nucleotides are TGCAGCGTTGACATCGCGGGAGCGGGCACCGGGGAGCTGTTTTTT.

This rearrangement joins TRBV12-3 or TRBV12-4 to TRBJ1-1; D unclear. Trimming removed 6 bases at V and 10 bases at J, with 15 bases between. CDR3 length: 12 amino acids. CDR3 coding DNA: TGTGCCAGCAGCCCATCCGGCGGATCAGCTTTCTTT. Protein product: CASSPSGGSAFF.

The V gene is TRBV19, the J gene TRBJ2-5; perhaps TRBD2 as D (7 bases). Trimming shortened V by 0 bases and J by 5 bases, and 16 bases separated the two germline ends. The CDR3 is 16 amino acids. Per the germline V gene, CDR1 is LNHDA and CDR2 is SQIVND (reference sequence). The DNA for the CDR3 is TGTGCCAGTAGTATAGAAGAGAGGGGGGGCCTCGAGACCCAGTACTTC. Translation: CASSIEERGGLETQYF.

This chain joins TRBV18 and TRBJ1-1; D unresolved. V was trimmed by 1 base and J by 2 bases, leaving 8 bases between them. This CDR3 has 14 residues. From germline, CDR1 is KGHSH and CDR2 LQKENI. Here the CDR3 reads CASSPLAANTEAFF. CDR3 nucleotides: TGTGCCAGCTCACCACTTGCGGCAAACACTGAAGCTTTCTTT.

J is TRBJ2-3 and V is TRBV4-1; D gene ambiguous. The CDR3 sequence is 14 residues long. Germline CDR1 MGHRA, CDR2 YSYEKL. The germline V and J ends were trimmed by 0 bases and 3 bases, with 7 bases remaining between them. Here the CDR3 reads CASSQDAVTDTQYF. The DNA of the CDR3 is TGCGCCAGCAGCCAAGACGCGGTTACAGATACGCAGTATTTT.

This clone was detected only a few times. This rearrangement joins TRBV28 to TRBJ2-2; 9 bases agree with TRBD2. The length of the CDR3 is 16 residues. Germline V gene lookup returns CDR1 MDHEN and CDR2 SYDVKM. Germline trimming cut 6 bases from V and 6 bases from J; bases unmatched to any gene: 11. Written as DNA, the CDR3 is TGTGCCAGCAGACCGAGATTAGCGGGGGTGTCCGGGGAGCTGTTTTTT. Amino acid sequence: CASRPRLAGVSGELFF.

This CDR3 is CASSSQPGQGQTQYF. The CDR3 DNA reads as TGCGCCAGCAGCTCCCAGCCGGGACAGGGACAGACCCAGTACTTC. This rearrangement joins TRBV5-1 to TRBJ2-5; 9 bases map to TRBD1. The germline V gene encodes CDR1 SGHRS and CDR2 YFSETQ. The CDR3 loop spans 15 amino acids. Trimming removed 3 bases from V and 6 bases from J; junction bases left unmatched: 9. Combining the CDR3 with reference TRBV5-1 and TRBJ2-5 gives the whole variable domain KAGVTQTPRYLIKTRGQQVTLSCSPISGHRSVSWYQQTPGQGLQFLFEYFSETQRNKGNFPGRFSGRQFSNSRSEMNVSTLELGDSALYLCASSSQPGQGQTQYFGPGTRLLVL.

In its sample, this clone is medium-sized. The rearrangement joins TRBV5-4 to TRBJ2-2; 11 nucleotides agree with TRBD1. The CDR3 is 15 residues long. Germline V gene sequence: CDR1 SGHNT, CDR2 YYREEE (reference sequence). J lost 5 bases, V lost 4 bases, and 4 bases had no gene match. CDR3 region: CASSLGTGGTGELFF. CDR3 in DNA: TGTGCCAGCAGCCTCGGGACAGGGGGAACCGGGGAGCTGTTTTTT.

This sequence joins TRBV7-2 and TRBJ1-1, with D hard to call. CDR3 length: 14 residues. CDR1 and CDR2 (germline): SGHTA, FQGNSA. V lost 1 base and J 3 bases, leaving 9 bases between the germline ends. The CDR3 nucleotides read TGTGCCAGCAGCTTAGGGGCCCTGGACACTGAAGCTTTCTTT. It encodes CASSLGALDTEAFF. The full variable domain, its missing parts supplied by reference TRBV7-2 and TRBJ1-1, is GAGVSQSPSNKVTEKGKDVELRCDPISGHTALYWYRQSLGQGLEFLIYFQGNSAPDKSGLPSDRFSAERTGGSVSTLTIQRTQQEDSAVYLCASSLGALDTEAFFGQGTRLTVV.

The V and J genes are TRBV5-1 and TRBJ2-2; D might be TRBD2 (6 bases). The V end was cut by 1 base, the J end by 2 bases, with 15 bases between. Germline CDR1 reads SGHRS; CDR2 reads YFSETQ. The CDR3 contains 17 residues. CDR3 residues: CASSLPPGLINTGELFF. In DNA form, the CDR3 reads TGCGCCAGCAGCTTGCCCCCGGGACTTATCAACACCGGGGAGCTGTTTTTT.